Described below is a single TCR beta chain sequence and its context. There are a few counts of this clonotype. No cognate antigen has been identified for it. Base qualities were left out, and no much larger clone turns up one base away. The data derive from a study of regulatory and conventional T cells in breast cancer (dated by TCRdb to between 2015 and 2016). The germline V gene yields MNHNS for CDR1 and SASEGT for CDR2. The CDR3, from cysteine to phenylalanine, totals 15 residues. Just CDR3 DNA is preserved here, 45 bases in frame from base 1. Clipping removes 6 bases from V and 9 bases from J, with 9 as the unmatched junction base count. Receptor libraries were prepared by PCR. The instrument was an Illumina MiSeq. In TCRdb, the public reads were trimmed at Q25 with fastp and aligned with MiXCR, with productive beta chains retained. Each CDR3 protein gets just one entry, which takes the most common genes and DNA from the rows behind it. This sample is represented by about 10,000 distinct CDR3 sequences; approximately 30% of them were singletons. Around 6.1% of the sample goes to the ten largest clones.

This receptor was identified in a male donor in good health. Here the chain combines TRBV6-1 and TRBJ2-2; the central 11 bases match TRBD1. The sample was conventional T cells from blood. The DNA reads as follows: TGTGCCAGCAGGGGAGGGACAGGGGGGCTCAGGGAGCTGTTTTTT. The resulting protein is CASRGGTGGLRELFF.